This T cell receptor (beta chain) was identified in a study of molecular identifiers for immune sequencing clone quantification. Study findings and constraints: Among effectors, clones above 20 RNA copies held over 98% of molecules; among naive cells, under 1%. For highly expanded clones, sizes could be underestimated when identical TCR molecules share a barcode.

With 0 bases clipped from V and 7 bases from J, the junction kept 16 bases outside the gene matches. The CDR3 covers 18 residues. CDR1 LGHDT and CDR2 YNNKEL come from the germline V gene (reference sequence). Methods described previously, with TCR primers listed, were used for bulk TCR libraries. TCRdb independently ran MiXCR on the PCR reads; one entry per CDR3 protein. This table has 70,000 to 95,000 distinct CDR3 sequences, around 19% appearing once. In the sort, naive CD8 T cells were defined as CD8+CD4-CCR7+CD45RA+. This clonotype was recorded at least ten times. The antigen is undetermined. The source material was naive CD8+ T cells from blood, with Jurkat cell RNA spiked in. Subset specified: FACS-sorted CD8+CD4-CCR7+CD45RA+ naive T cells. The V and J genes are TRBV3-1 and TRBJ2-3; 7 bases agree with TRBD2. This TCR was recovered from a human donor in good health. Some libraries in this study had Jurkat cell RNA spiked in. This CDR3 reads CASSQDRKTSREVHTQYF. The DNA of the CDR3 is TGTGCCAGCAGCCAAGATCGCAAGACTAGCCGGGAGGTACATACGCAGTATTTT.